This TCR beta chain is drawn from a study of blood T cell repertoires in COVID-19. Study-level background: From T cells, B-cell-depleted T cells, or PBMCs came the material, which was cDNA or gDNA.

The trim removed 6 bases at V and 7 bases at J, leaving 10 bases unmatched. CDR1 and CDR2 (germline): MNHNY, SVGAGI (reference sequence). The CDR3 runs 14 residues. In the study's own analysis: Amplifying reference gene primers gave estimates of nucleated cell counts. TCRdb's table, derived via immunoSEQ multiplex PCR, lists solely in-frame clones and lacks some. The D gene and trimming were derived from the DNA, and the V and J assignments and clone size from that table. The sample lists roughly 170,000 clones; about 75% were seen once. The specimen sequenced was peripheral blood. This chain connects TRBV6-6 to TRBJ2-7, with TRBD1 matching 9 bases. This clonotype was sampled from a woman in her sixties or seventies with acute or convalescent COVID-19. The DNA of the CDR3 is TGTGCCAGCAGCTTAACAGGGGGCGCGGGGGAGCAGTACTTC. Its translation is CASSLTGGAGEQYF.